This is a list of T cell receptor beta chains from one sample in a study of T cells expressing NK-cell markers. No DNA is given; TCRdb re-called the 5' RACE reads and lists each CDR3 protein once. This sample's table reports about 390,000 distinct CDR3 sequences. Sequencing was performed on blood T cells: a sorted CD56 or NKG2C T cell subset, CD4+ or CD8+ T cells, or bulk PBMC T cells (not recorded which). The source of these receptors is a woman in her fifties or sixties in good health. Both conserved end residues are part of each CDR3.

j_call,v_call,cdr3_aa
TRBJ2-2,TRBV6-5,CASSYRDRGYTGELFF
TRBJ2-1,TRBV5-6,CASSLTPGLAGDPYNEQFF
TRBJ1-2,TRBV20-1,CSARDLQGASYGYTF
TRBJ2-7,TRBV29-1,CSVRDRVSSYEQYF
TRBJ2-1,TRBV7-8,CASSLAAGGSSGPFF
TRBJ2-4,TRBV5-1,CASSLGEKNIQYF
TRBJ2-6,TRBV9,CASSAQFRTSSGANVLTF
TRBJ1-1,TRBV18,CASSPPFGGTEAFF
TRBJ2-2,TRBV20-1,CSARAPGQLTGELFF
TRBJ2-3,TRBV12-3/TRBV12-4,CASWGTGRDTQYF
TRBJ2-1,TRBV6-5,CASSYMPGSSYNEQFF
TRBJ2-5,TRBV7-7,CASSFGSGNGETQYF
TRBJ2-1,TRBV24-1,CATSDLTGGSNEQFF
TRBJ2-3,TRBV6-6,CASRGRGTDTQYF
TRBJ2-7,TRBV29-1,CSVEGDSQGAYEQYF
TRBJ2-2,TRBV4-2,CASSQDRAGELFF
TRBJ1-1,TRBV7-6,CASSPPGAYTEAFF
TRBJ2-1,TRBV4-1,CASSQDLQREEQFF
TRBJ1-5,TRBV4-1,CASSHEDRGDQPQHF
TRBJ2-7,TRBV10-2,CASSKPQGSSYEQYF
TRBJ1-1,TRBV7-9,CASSLAAGAAFF
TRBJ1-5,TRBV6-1,CASSATRGNQPQHF
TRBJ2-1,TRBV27,CASSSAGTPDNEQFF
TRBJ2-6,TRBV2,CASSVQGAAGANVLTF
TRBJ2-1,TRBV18,CASSRPRSIQFF
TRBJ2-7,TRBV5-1,CASSADRGNYEQYF
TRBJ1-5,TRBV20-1,CSARSQGNNQPQHF
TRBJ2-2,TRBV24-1,CATSGGLARPGELFF
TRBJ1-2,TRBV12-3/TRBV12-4,CASSTGQGARGYTF
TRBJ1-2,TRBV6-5,CASRSGIVGGPFGGYTF
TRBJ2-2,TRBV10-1,CASSDGGRVGAGELFF
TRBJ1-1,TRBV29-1,CSVLHLNTEAFF
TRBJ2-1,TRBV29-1,CSVDRTRREQFF
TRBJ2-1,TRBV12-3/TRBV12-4,CASSHPPTGTPSYNEQFF